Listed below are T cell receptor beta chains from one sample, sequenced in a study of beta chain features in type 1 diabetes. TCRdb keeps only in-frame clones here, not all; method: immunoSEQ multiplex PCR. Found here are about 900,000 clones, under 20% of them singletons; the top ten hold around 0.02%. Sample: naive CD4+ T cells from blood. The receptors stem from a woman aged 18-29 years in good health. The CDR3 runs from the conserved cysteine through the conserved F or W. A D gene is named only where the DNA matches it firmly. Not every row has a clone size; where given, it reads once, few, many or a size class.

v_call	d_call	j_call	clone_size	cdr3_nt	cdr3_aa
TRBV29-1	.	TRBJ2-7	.	TGCAGCGTGGAATTGCACTACGAGCAGTACTTC	CSVELHYEQYF
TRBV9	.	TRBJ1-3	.	TGTGCCAGCAGCGCCCGGGGGGATTCCTCTGGAAACACCATATATTTT	CASSARGDSSGNTIYF
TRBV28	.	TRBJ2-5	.	TGTGCCAGCAGTTTATCCGGCGCAGAGACCCAGTACTTC	CASSLSGAETQYF
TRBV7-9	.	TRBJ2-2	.	TGTGCCAGCAGCTTAGCGCCAGGGGTAACGTACACCGGGGAGCTGTTTTTT	CASSLAPGVTYTGELFF
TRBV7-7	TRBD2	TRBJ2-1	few	TGTGCTAGCAGCGAAACCGGGACTAGCGGGAACAATGAGCAGTTCTTC	CASSETGTSGNNEQFF
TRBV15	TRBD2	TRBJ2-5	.	TGTGCCACCGCTCGGGGGGGAGCCCAAGAGACCCAGTACTTC	CATARGGAQETQYF
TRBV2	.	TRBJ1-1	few	TGTGCCAGCAGATTACAGGGGAACACTGAAGCTTTCTTT	CASRLQGNTEAFF
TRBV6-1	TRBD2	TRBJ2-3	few	TGTGCCAGCAGTGGCGCGAGGGGTAGCGGGAGAGCAGATACGCAGTATTTT	CASSGARGSGRADTQYF
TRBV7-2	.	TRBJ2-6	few	TGTGCCAGCAGCTTAGTATCTGGGGCCAACGTCCTGACTTTC	CASSLVSGANVLTF
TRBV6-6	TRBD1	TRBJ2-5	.	TGTGCCAGCAGGACGACAGGGGTCCAAGAGACCCAGTACTTC	CASRTTGVQETQYF
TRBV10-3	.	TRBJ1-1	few	TGTGCCATCAGGCAAAGTATGAACACTGAAGCTTTCTTT	CAIRQSMNTEAFF
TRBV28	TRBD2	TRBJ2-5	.	TGTGCCAGCAGTTTATTTGACGGGACTGAGCGGGAGTGGGCCAAAGAGACCCAGTACTTC	CASSLFDGTEREWAKETQYF
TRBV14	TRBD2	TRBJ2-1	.	TGTGCCAGCAGCCAAGATTGGACTAGCGGGATGGAGTTCTTC	CASSQDWTSGMEFF
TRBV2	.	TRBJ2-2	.	TGTGCCAGCAGGGGATTCAACACCGGGGAGCTGTTTTTT	CASRGFNTGELFF
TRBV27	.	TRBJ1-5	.	TGTGCCAGCAGTCCACAGGTCAATCAGCCCCAGCATTTT	CASSPQVNQPQHF
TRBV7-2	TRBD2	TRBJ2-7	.	TGTGCCAGCAGCTTAACTAGCGGGAGAGGGGGTTCCTACGAGCAGTACTTC	CASSLTSGRGGSYEQYF
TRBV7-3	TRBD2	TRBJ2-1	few	TGTGCCAGCAGATTAGAGAGCGGGAGGAAGGACAATGAGCAGTTCTTC	CASRLESGRKDNEQFF
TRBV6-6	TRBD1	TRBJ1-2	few	TGTGCCAGCAACGCACAGGGGCCCGGCGACTATGGCTACACCTTC	CASNAQGPGDYGYTF
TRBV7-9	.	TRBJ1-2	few	TGTGCCAGCAGCTTAGCGATGACAGTCCTCTATGGCTACACCTTC	CASSLAMTVLYGYTF
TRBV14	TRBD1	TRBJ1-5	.	TGTGCCAGCAGCCAAGTTATCCCGGGACAGGGTACAATCAACAATCAGCCCCAGCATTTT	CASSQVIPGQGTINNQPQHF
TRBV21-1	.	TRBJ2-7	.	TGTGCCAGCACGCCGGCCGGAGCGGGAGCTTCGGGAGAGCAGTACTTC	CASTPAGAGASGEQYF
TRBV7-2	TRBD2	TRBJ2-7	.	TGTGCCAGCAGCAAACTTCCCGAGACTAGCGTATACGAGCAGTACTTC	CASSKLPETSVYEQYF
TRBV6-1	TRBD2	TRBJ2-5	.	TGTGCCGCCCGGATAGCGGGAGGGAGAGAGACCCAGTACTTC	CAARIAGGRETQYF
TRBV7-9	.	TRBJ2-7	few	TGTGCCAGCAGCTTAGCCGCCTCGACAGGAGGGTACGAGCAGTACTTC	CASSLAASTGGYEQYF
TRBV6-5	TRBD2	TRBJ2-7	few	TGTGCCAGCAGTTTACTAGCGGGAGACTACGAGCAGTACTTC	CASSLLAGDYEQYF
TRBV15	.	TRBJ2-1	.	TGTGCCACCAGCAGAGATCTTCAGGTCCATGAGCAGTTCTTC	CATSRDLQVHEQFF
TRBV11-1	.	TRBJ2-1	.	TGTGCCAGCAGCTTAGTCGGTCTTTTAGATGAGCAGTTCTTC	CASSLVGLLDEQFF
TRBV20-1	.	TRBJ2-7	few	TGCAGTGCTAGACGGGTCCACGAGCAGTACTTC	CSARRVHEQYF
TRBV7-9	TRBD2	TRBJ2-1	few	TGTGCCAGCAGCCCAGGGAATCAAGCGGGAGAGGTCTACAATGAGCAGTTCTTC	CASSPGNQAGEVYNEQFF
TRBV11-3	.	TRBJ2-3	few	TGTGCCAGCAGCTCGGGACTGGTAGGGGGTACGCAGTATTTT	CASSSGLVGGTQYF
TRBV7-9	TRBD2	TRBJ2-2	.	TGTGCCAGCAGGTCTCGAACTAGCGGCAGTCCCGGGGAGCTGTTTTTT	CASRSRTSGSPGELFF
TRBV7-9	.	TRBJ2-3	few	TGTGCCAGCAGCTCCCGGGACTCTCTCCCAGATACGCAGTATTTT	CASSSRDSLPDTQYF
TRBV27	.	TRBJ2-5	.	TGTGCCAGCAGTTTATACACTCCACAGGGTTTTGGAGAGACCCAGTACTTC	CASSLYTPQGFGETQYF
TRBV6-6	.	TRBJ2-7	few	TGTGCCAGCAGTTACGTCGGCAGATTCTACGAGCAGTACTTC	CASSYVGRFYEQYF
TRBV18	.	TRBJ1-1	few	TGTGCCAGCTCGCCACACAGGGAGCCCCGATCGAACACTGAAGCTTTCTTT	CASSPHREPRSNTEAFF
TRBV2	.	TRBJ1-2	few	TGTGCCAACAACAGGGACATTAACTATGGCTACACCTTC	CANNRDINYGYTF
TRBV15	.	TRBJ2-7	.	TGTGCCACCAGCACCGGGTACGAGCAGTACTTC	CATSTGYEQYF
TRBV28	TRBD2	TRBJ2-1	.	TGTGCCAGCAGTCCCCTTGCGGGAGGATCTGATGAGCAGTTCTTC	CASSPLAGGSDEQFF
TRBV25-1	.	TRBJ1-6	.	TGTGCCAGCAGTGCAGGGTTCGATTCACCCCTCCACTTT	CASSAGFDSPLHF
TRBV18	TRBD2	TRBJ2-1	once	TGTGCCAGCTCACCCGGACTAGCCGGCTACAATGAGCAGTTCTTC	CASSPGLAGYNEQFF
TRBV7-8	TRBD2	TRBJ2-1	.	TGTGCCAGCAGCTTCGCCGGACTAGCGGGATACAATGAGCAGTTCTTC	CASSFAGLAGYNEQFF